This T cell receptor beta chain stems from a study of shared clonotypes between healthy human individuals. Donors were healthy HIV-negative adults without recently reported acute infections or vaccinations. V was shortened by 4 bases and J by 1 base, with 14 bases between the two germline ends. This CDR3 region has 16 residues. Germline V gene lookup returns CDR1 SGHRS and CDR2 YFSETQ. In the authors' workflow: ImmunoSEQ output held junction-only sequences without quality scores, so filtering differed. Assay used: immunoSEQ multiplex PCR; TCRdb lists only in-frame clones, some missing. That table supplies the V and J calls and clone size; D and trimming were determined from the DNA. This table has around 2.1 million clones, almost 96% appearing once.

The clonotype originates from a man aged 18 to 30 in good health. Material: naive CD4+ T cells sorted from blood. The subset denotes: CD45RA+ positively selected. V usage is TRBV5-1 and J usage is TRBJ2-2; tentative D call: TRBD1 (5 bases). The CDR3 spells CASSRGGSGNTGELFF. CDR3 coding DNA: TGCGCCAGCAGCAGGGGCGGCTCCGGGAACACCGGGGAGCTGTTTTTT.